The source of this T cell receptor beta chain is a study of glioma-infiltrating T cells after dendritic cell vaccination. Study-wide background: Glioblastoma patients came from Phase I and II dendritic cell vaccination trials. Three intradermal dendritic cell vaccine injections were given every two weeks. Broader study findings: Only a small number of patients had complete blood and tumor samples.

Indicated time point: after dendritic cell vaccination, including at tumor progression/relapse. Trimming at V came to 3 bases and at J to 3 bases, leaving 10 bases not matched to a gene. This CDR3 spans 17 amino acids. Per germline, CDR1 MGHRA and CDR2 YSYEKL. Method: immunoSEQ multiplex PCR; TCRdb's copy keeps in-frame clones and lacks some. The table lists some 24,000 clones, nearly 90% of them singletons. On this clone itself: Its target is not known.

This receptor was obtained from a human donor with glioblastoma. The V gene is TRBV4-1, the J gene TRBJ2-5, with 10 bases aligning to TRBD2. Sample: blood, taken after dendritic cell vaccination. Written as DNA, the CDR3 is TGCGCCAGCAGCCAGGGCCCACTAGCGGGGAAGGAAGAGACCCAGTACTTC. This translates into CASSQGPLAGKEETQYF.